One and the same sample provided the 5 T cell receptor beta chains below, sequenced in a study of shared clonotypes between healthy human individuals. CD45RO-negative, CCR7-positively selected cells formed the naive CD8 fraction, excluding terminally differentiated effector memory CD45RA+ cells. Sequenced by immunoSEQ multiplex PCR; TCRdb stores in-frame clones only, minus some. Of under 2,000,000 clones in the sample, approximately 94% were seen once. Source material: naive CD8+ T cells sorted from blood. These receptors were obtained from a man between 18 and 35 years old in good health.

The gene calls are TRBV10-1 and TRBJ2-2; no clear D. Germline-derived CDR1 and CDR2 are WNHNN and SYGVQD (reference sequence). The CDR3 contains 14 residues. The V end lost 0 bases, the J end lost 0 bases, and 2 bases lay between the germline ends. The CDR3 here is CASSESANTGELFF. CDR3 DNA: TGCGCCAGCAGTGAGTCAGCGAACACCGGGGAGCTGTTTTTT.

The genes are TRBV7-2 and TRBJ2-1; unclear D gene. In germline, CDR1 is SGHTA, CDR2 FQGNSA. CDR3 length: 14 amino acids. V lost 7 bases and J 1 base, leaving 11 bases between the germline ends. CDR3 sequence: CASIAWGSYNEQFF. For the CDR3, the DNA is TGTGCCAGCATCGCCTGGGGTTCCTACAATGAGCAGTTCTTC. Combining the CDR3 with reference TRBV7-2 and TRBJ2-1 gives the whole variable domain GAGVSQSPSNKVTEKGKDVELRCDPISGHTALYWYRQSLGQGLEFLIYFQGNSAPDKSGLPSDRFSAERTGGSVSTLTIQRTQQEDSAVYLCASIAWGSYNEQFFGPGTRLTVL.

Concerning this clone: This specimen includes other DNA sequences encoding the same CDR3. The V call is TRBV4-1, the J call TRBJ1-1, with D uncertain. The CDR3 covers 13 residues. V lost 1 base and J lost 5, with 8 bases in between. Germline CDR1 and CDR2: MGHRA and YSYEKL. DNA of the CDR3: TGCGCCAGCAGCCAAGGGCTGGGAACTGAAGCTTTCTTT. Its translation is CASSQGLGTEAFF.

On this clone itself: The same CDR3 arises from other DNA sequences in this sample as well. The rearrangement joins TRBV5-6 to TRBJ2-1; no clear D. Per germline, CDR1 SGHDT and CDR2 YYEEEE. The V end was cut by 0 bases, the J end by 7 bases, with 8 bases between. The CDR3 is 13 residues long. The CDR3 here is CASSLGPRNEQFF. The DNA of the CDR3 is TGTGCCAGCAGCTTGGGTCCGAGGAATGAGCAGTTCTTC.

The rearrangement joins TRBV19 to TRBJ2-7; 10 bases agree with TRBD1. The germline CDR1 and CDR2 sequences are LNHDA and SQIVND (reference sequence). Trimming at V came to 7 bases and at J to 2 bases, leaving 8 bases not matched to a gene. The CDR3 sequence is 15 residues long. The CDR3 nucleotides are TGTGCCAGTACCGACCGAGACAGGGGGCCCTACGAGCAGTACTTC. Amino acid sequence: CASTDRDRGPYEQYF.